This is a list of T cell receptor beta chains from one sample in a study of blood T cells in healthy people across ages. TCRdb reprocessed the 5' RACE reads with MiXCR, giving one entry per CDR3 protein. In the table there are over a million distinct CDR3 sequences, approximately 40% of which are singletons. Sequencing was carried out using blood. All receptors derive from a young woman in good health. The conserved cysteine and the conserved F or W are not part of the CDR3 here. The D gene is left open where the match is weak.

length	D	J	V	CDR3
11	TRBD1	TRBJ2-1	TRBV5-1	ASSPGQYNEQF
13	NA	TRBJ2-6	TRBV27	ASSPLSSGANVLT
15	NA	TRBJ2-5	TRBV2	ASRRGAGRFDQETQY
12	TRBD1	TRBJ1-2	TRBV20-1	SADWDRAIYGYT
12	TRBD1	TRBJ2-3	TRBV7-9	ASRLQGITDTQY
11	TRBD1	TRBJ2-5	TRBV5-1	ASSLDRVQTQY
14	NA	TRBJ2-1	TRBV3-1	ASSQPRLSRVNEQF
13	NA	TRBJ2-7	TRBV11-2	ASSLIEGVSYEQY
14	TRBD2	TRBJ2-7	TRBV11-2	ASSLTSGQGIYEQY
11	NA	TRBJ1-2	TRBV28	ATLQRRNYGYT
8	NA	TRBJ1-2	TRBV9	ASGEGGYT
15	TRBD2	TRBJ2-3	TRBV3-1	ASSPTGLADSTDTQY
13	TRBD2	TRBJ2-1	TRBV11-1	ASSLIAGLYNEQF
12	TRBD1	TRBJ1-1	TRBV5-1	ASRLDTGASEAF
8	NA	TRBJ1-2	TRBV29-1	SVFLSGYT
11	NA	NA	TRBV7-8	ASGLSGWETQY